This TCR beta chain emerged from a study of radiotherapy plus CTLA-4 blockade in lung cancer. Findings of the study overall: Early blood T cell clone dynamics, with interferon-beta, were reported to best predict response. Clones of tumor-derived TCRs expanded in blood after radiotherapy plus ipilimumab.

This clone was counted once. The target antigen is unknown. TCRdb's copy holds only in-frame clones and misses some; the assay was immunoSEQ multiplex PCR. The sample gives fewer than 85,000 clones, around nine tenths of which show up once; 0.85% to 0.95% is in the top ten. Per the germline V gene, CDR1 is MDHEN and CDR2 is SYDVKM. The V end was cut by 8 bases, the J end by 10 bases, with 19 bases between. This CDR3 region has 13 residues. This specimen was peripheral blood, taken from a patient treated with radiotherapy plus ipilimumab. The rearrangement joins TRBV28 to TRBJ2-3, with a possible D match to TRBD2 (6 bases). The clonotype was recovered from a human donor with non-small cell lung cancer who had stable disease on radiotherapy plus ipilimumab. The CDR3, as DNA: TGTGCCAGCCGCCTTCTTGGCTCGGGGGCGCAGTATTTT. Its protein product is CASRLLGSGAQYF.